The 32 T cell receptor beta chains reported below all come from one sample, sequenced in a study of T cell clones after liver transplantation (dated by TCRdb to 2018 to 2020). Libraries were prepared through the immunoSEQ multiplex PCR assay. Here the immuneACCESS table is served through TCRdb, limited to in-frame sequences with V and J called. Missing clones are a known gap in these copies; in checked studies unresolved V genes cover under half, and the rest lacks a known reason. Counted in this sample were under 20,000 clones; 70% to 90% of them appeared once. The biggest ten clones account for 30% to 40% of the sample. Material: CD8+ T cells from blood, obtained about 50 months after liver transplant. The receptors here all came from a human patient who received a liver transplant. After a transplant, some of the T cells may come from the graft donor.

The chain uses TRBV7-2 and TRBJ2-3; maybe TRBD1 (5 bases). The germline V gene encodes CDR1 SGHTA and CDR2 FQGNSA. The CDR3 loop spans 16 amino acids. V dropped 2 bases and J dropped 1 base, with 13 bases sitting between them. CDR3 sequence (DNA): TGTGCCAGCAGCTTATTAAGTTTCAGGGGCACAGATACGCAGTATTTT. This codes for CASSLLSFRGTDTQYF.

V usage is TRBV30 and J usage is TRBJ1-2; D uncertain. The CDR3 runs to 10 residues. V shed 4 bases and J shed 10 bases, with 10 bases lying between them. The germline CDR1 and CDR2 sequences are GTSNPN and SVGIG (reference sequence). The CDR3 nucleotides are TGTGCCTGGAACCGCGGATTCTACACCTTC. Protein product: CAWNRGFYTF.

The V call is TRBV5-6, the J call TRBJ1-1; D unclear. Germline V gives CDR1 SGHDT, CDR2 YYEEEE. V was pared by 0 bases and J by 4 bases, with 4 bases between. This CDR3 is 12 amino acids long. This CDR3 reads CASSLASTEAFF. CDR3 nucleotides: TGTGCCAGCAGCTTGGCGAGCACTGAAGCTTTCTTT.

V gene TRBV11-3 combines with J gene TRBJ2-3, with 12 bases that match TRBD1. The CDR3 contains 16 residues. Germline CDR1 reads SGHNT; CDR2 reads YENEEA. V shed 3 bases and J 2 bases; nucleotides not matched to a gene: 3. CDR3 residues: CASSLGQGAHTDTQYF. In DNA form, the CDR3 reads TGTGCCAGCAGCTTGGGACAGGGGGCGCACACAGATACGCAGTATTTT.

CDR3 loop: CASSQGVTGETYGYTF. Here the CDR3 DNA reads TGCGCCAGCAGCCAAGGGGTGACAGGGGAAACGTATGGCTACACCTTC. This chain uses TRBV4-3 with TRBJ1-2; the match to TRBD1 covers 8 bases. CDR1 is LGHNA and CDR2 is YSLEER in the germline V gene. J lost 5 bases, V lost 1 base, and 9 bases had no gene match. This CDR3 comprises 16 residues.

The chain's CDR3 is CAWSGRQGTYEQYF. Here the CDR3 DNA reads TGTGCCTGGAGTGGACGGCAGGGGACTTACGAGCAGTACTTC. The rearrangement links TRBV30 to TRBJ2-7, with D possibly called TRBD1 or TRBD2 (6 bases each). The ends were cut back, 1 base at V and 4 bases at J, with 14 bases in the middle. CDR3 size: 14 residues. CDR1 and CDR2 (germline): GTSNPN, SVGIG (reference sequence).

The chain recombines TRBV11-2 with TRBJ2-3; TRBD1 matches at 10 bases. Germline trimming cut 1 base from V and 5 bases from J; bases unmatched to any gene: 3. Looked up from germline, CDR1 is SGHAT and CDR2 is FQNNGV. The CDR3 is made up of 15 amino acids. The CDR3 loop is CASSLGQGAGDTQYF. In nucleotides, the CDR3 is TGTGCCAGCAGCTTAGGACAGGGGGCGGGAGATACGCAGTATTTT.

The CDR3 protein is CASSVEGTRYNEQFF. In DNA, the CDR3 is TGTGCCAGCAGCGTGGAGGGGACTAGATACAATGAGCAGTTCTTC. This chain uses TRBV9 with TRBJ2-1; 8 bases are a match to TRBD2. CDR3 length: 15 residues. V shed 2 bases and J 4 bases; nucleotides not matched to a gene: 5. Germline-derived CDR1 and CDR2 are SGDLS and YYNGEE.

This clone has just one count. The chain recombines TRBV6-6 with TRBJ2-3; no firm D call. V was pared by 0 bases and J by 0 bases, with 7 bases between. This CDR3 has 15 amino acids. Germline CDR1 reads MNHNY; CDR2 reads SVGAGI (reference sequence). Here the CDR3 reads CASSYSRASTDTQYF. In DNA form, the CDR3 reads TGTGCCAGCAGTTACTCGCGTGCTAGCACAGATACGCAGTATTTT.

This chain links TRBV27 with TRBJ2-5; TRBD2 agrees at 11 bases. CDR3 length: 18 residues. Trimming at V came to 5 bases and at J to 3 bases, leaving 14 bases not matched to a gene. The germline V gene has CDR1 MNHEY and CDR2 SMNVEV (reference sequence). The CDR3 sequence: CASSRSLAGGRPKETQYF. DNA of the CDR3: TGTGCCAGCAGTCGCTCCCTAGCGGGGGGCCGACCTAAAGAGACCCAGTACTTC.

J is TRBJ2-3 and V is TRBV9; tentative D call: TRBD2 (6 bases). Trimming left V 3 bases short and J 0 bases short, with 8 bases between. The germline V gene has CDR1 SGDLS and CDR2 YYNGEE. CDR3 length: 14 amino acids. This chain's CDR3 is CASSAGVSTDTQYF. The CDR3, as DNA: TGTGCCAGCAGCGCGGGGGTCAGCACAGATACGCAGTATTTT.

The rearrangement joins TRBV6-5 to TRBJ2-7, with D uncertain. This CDR3 spans 13 amino acids. Germline-derived CDR1 and CDR2 are MNHEY and SVGAGI. The ends were cut back, 1 base at V and 2 bases at J, with 6 bases in the middle. The CDR3 DNA reads as TGTGCCAGCAGTTACTACGAAACCTACGAGCAGTACTTC. This encodes CASSYYETYEQYF.

This rearrangement joins TRBV30 to TRBJ1-2; D call uncertain. With 0 bases removed from V and 1 base from J, the gap between germline ends came to 3 bases. This CDR3 has 12 amino acids. CDR1 is GTSNPN, CDR2 SVGIG, per germline (reference sequence). The CDR3 protein is CAWSVDNYGYTF. The CDR3 nucleotides read TGTGCCTGGAGTGTTGATAACTATGGCTACACCTTC.

The chain employs TRBV2 and TRBJ1-6; no clear D gene. Trimming stripped 3 bases from V and 4 bases from J, with 7 bases between. Germline V gene data show CDR1 as SNHLY and CDR2 as FYNNEI. The CDR3 is made up of 14 amino acids. CDR3 sequence (DNA): TGTGCCAGCAGTGAGGGCAGATATAATTCACCCCTCCACTTT. Its translation: CASSEGRYNSPLHF.

This clone came up once. V gene TRBV7-9 combines with J gene TRBJ2-7; D not resolved. The CDR3 has 11 residues. Germline V gene data show CDR1 as SEHNR and CDR2 as FQNEAQ (reference sequence). V lost 8 bases to trimming and J lost 5 bases, with 10 bases between them. The CDR3 loop reads CASSAWDEQYF. The DNA of the CDR3 is TGTGCCAGCTCCGCCTGGGACGAGCAGTACTTC.

The rearrangement uses TRBV7-2 and TRBJ2-7, with 8 bases that match TRBD2. This CDR3 has 15 residues. V was clipped by 5 bases and J by 5 bases; unmatched bases: 11. The V gene's germline CDR1 is SGHTA and CDR2 FQGNSA. CDR3 DNA: TGTGCCAGCAGCCTCACTAGCGGACGTCCTCACGAGCAGTACTTC. This translates into CASSLTSGRPHEQYF.

The V and J genes are TRBV19 and TRBJ2-2; 8 bases are a match to TRBD1. Looked up from germline, CDR1 is LNHDA and CDR2 is SQIVND (reference sequence). The CDR3 runs to 17 residues. V lost 1 base and J lost 7; bases outside the gene matches: 11. The CDR3 DNA is TGTGCCAGTAGTATAGGTGGGCAGGGGGCGCGTGTCGGGGAGCTGTTTTTT. The encoded protein is CASSIGGQGARVGELFF.

The chain has TRBV25-1 and TRBJ2-5; TRBD1 agrees at 7 bases. The CDR3 runs 13 residues. Per the germline V gene, CDR1 is MGHDK and CDR2 is SYGVNS. Unmatched junction bases numbered 6, after V lost 10 bases and J lost 1 base. The CDR3 DNA follows: TGTGCCACCTCGGACAGGACCCAAGAGACCCAGTACTTC. This translates into CATSDRTQETQYF.

The chain's CDR3 is CASSVGLASGDTQYF. The CDR3 nucleotides are TGTGCCAGCAGCGTGGGCCTTGCTAGCGGGGATACGCAGTATTTT. This chain uses TRBV9 with TRBJ2-3; 8 nucleotides match TRBD2. The CDR3 length is 15 residues. Germline V gives CDR1 SGDLS, CDR2 YYNGEE. Trimming took 2 bases from V and 6 from J; bases not matched to a gene: 8.

This chain connects TRBV9 to TRBJ2-2; either TRBD1 or TRBD2 may fit D (5 bases each). Per the germline V gene, CDR1 is SGDLS and CDR2 is YYNGEE. The CDR3 length is 17 residues. Trimming pared 4 bases from V and 0 bases from J, leaving 16 bases between. CDR3 amino acids: CASSIPSGPTNTGELFF. The CDR3 DNA sequence: TGTGCCAGCAGCATCCCTTCGGGACCGACGAACACCGGGGAGCTGTTTTTT.

This sequence joins TRBV5-6 and TRBJ1-2; no reliable D call. Germline V gene sequence: CDR1 SGHDT, CDR2 YYEEEE. V was clipped by 1 base and J by 5 bases, with 12 bases between them. CDR3 size: 14 residues. The CDR3 region is CASSLRRSEYGYTF. The CDR3 nucleotides read TGTGCCAGCAGCTTGAGGAGGAGTGAGTATGGCTACACCTTC.

Worth noting for this clone: One end of the junction fails to match germline, which may point to a read error. This chain connects TRBV6-6 to TRBJ2-7, with a possible D match to TRBD2 (5 bases). The CDR3 consists of 14 residues. Germline CDR1 MNHNY, CDR2 SVGAGI (reference sequence). The CDR3 spells CASSDTGSSYEQYF. The CDR3 DNA reads TGCGCCAGCAGTGATACGGGAAGCTCCTACGAGCAGTACTTC.

The chain carries TRBV7-9 and TRBJ2-1; a weak D match, TRBD1 (5 bases). This CDR3 contains 13 residues. The V end lost 5 bases, the J end lost 3 bases, and 8 bases lay between the germline ends. Germline CDR1 is SEHNR and CDR2 is FQNEAQ (reference sequence). This CDR3 reads CASSPGHYNEQFF. The CDR3, as DNA: TGTGCCAGCAGCCCCGGACACTACAATGAGCAGTTCTTC.

The chain uses TRBV15 and TRBJ2-1; perhaps TRBD1 as D (5 bases). Germline CDR1 is LNHNV and CDR2 is YYDKDF (reference sequence). Trimming stripped 1 base from V and 5 bases from J, with 15 bases between. This CDR3 spans 16 amino acids. CDR3 sequence (DNA): TGTGCCACCAGCAGAGCTCGTAGGGGTCTCCACAATGAGCAGTTCTTC. Translating it yields CATSRARRGLHNEQFF.

The chain joins TRBV6-4 to TRBJ2-3; the match to TRBD1 covers 9 bases. In germline, CDR1 is MRHNA, CDR2 SNTAGT. The CDR3 is 14 residues long. V lost 4 bases to trimming and J lost 4 bases; unmatched junction nucleotides: 3. The CDR3 sequence is CASSGQGDADTQYF. CDR3 DNA: TGTGCCAGCAGTGGACAGGGGGACGCAGATACGCAGTATTTT.

CDR3: CASSPIWTSGGGLSDTQYF. The CDR3 coding sequence is TGCGCCAGCAGCCCAATCTGGACTAGCGGGGGGGGGCTGTCAGATACGCAGTATTTT. The gene calls are TRBV4-1 and TRBJ2-3; TRBD2 matches 15 bases. The V and J ends lost 4 bases and 4 bases, in that order; junction bases with no gene match: 12. Germline V gene data show CDR1 as MGHRA and CDR2 as YSYEKL. The CDR3 is 19 residues long.

In its sample, this clone ranks as medium-sized. The chain employs TRBV29-1 and TRBJ1-4; 10 bases align to TRBD1. Looked up from germline, CDR1 is SQVTM and CDR2 is ANQGSEA. Trimming took 6 bases from V and 6 from J; bases not matched to a gene: 4. The CDR3 has 13 residues. The CDR3 spells CSVRTGGDEKLFF. The CDR3 bases are TGCAGCGTGCGGACAGGGGGAGATGAAAAACTGTTTTTT.

The chain is built from TRBV6-6 and TRBJ2-7; 8 nucleotides match TRBD1. The CDR3 totals 15 residues. Germline V gene sequence: CDR1 MNHNY, CDR2 SVGAGI (reference sequence). V was pared by 6 bases and J by 0 bases, with 7 bases of the junction left unmatched. For the CDR3, the DNA is TGTGCCAGCAGCCAAGGACAGGGTAGCTCCTACGAGCAGTACTTC. Encoded protein: CASSQGQGSSYEQYF.

This rearrangement joins TRBV6-5 to TRBJ2-7; 8 bases are a match to TRBD1. The V and J ends lost 6 bases and 3 bases, in that order; junction bases with no gene match: 4. Germline V gene data show CDR1 as MNHEY and CDR2 as SVGAGI. CDR3 length: 13 residues. Here the CDR3 reads CASRTGQGYEQYF. In DNA form, the CDR3 reads TGTGCCAGCAGAACCGGACAGGGCTACGAGCAGTACTTC.

The genes are TRBV4-3 and TRBJ2-3; TRBD2 is a possible D gene (7 bases). The V and J ends lost 4 bases and 6 bases respectively, with 17 bases between them. Germline V gives CDR1 LGHNA, CDR2 YSLEER. CDR3 length: 15 amino acids. DNA for the CDR3: TGCGCCAGCAGCCTGGGGGGGCGGGAGTGGGATACGCAGTATTTT. Translated: CASSLGGREWDTQYF.

The gene calls are TRBV6-1 and TRBJ1-1; no reliable D call. Germline loops: CDR1 MNHNS, CDR2 SASEGT. This CDR3 is 13 amino acids long. V was cut by 3 bases and J by 0 bases, with 5 bases left in between. CDR3 bases: TGTGCCAGCAGTGACCCCTTGAACACTGAAGCTTTCTTT. Translation: CASSDPLNTEAFF.

The rearrangement links TRBV4-3 to TRBJ2-7; the D gene is possibly TRBD2 (6 bases). The CDR3 runs 14 residues. Germline CDR1 LGHNA, CDR2 YSLEER. V was trimmed by 1 base and J by 2 bases, leaving 9 bases between them. The DNA of the CDR3 is TGCGCCAGCAGCCAAGTCCCTAGCGCCTACGAGCAGTACTTC. It encodes CASSQVPSAYEQYF.